This TCR beta chain was sequenced during a study of blood T cell repertoires in COVID-19. At the level of the study: Whether acute or convalescent, the COVID-19 samples came from the United States, Italy and Spain.

Libraries were prepared by immunoSEQ multiplex PCR; TCRdb keeps only in-frame clonotypes and omits some of them. Of roughly 130,000 clones in the sample, under 90% are singletons; the top ten hold 12%. This CDR3 has 13 residues. V lost 6 bases, J lost 3 bases, and 10 bases lay in between. This sequence was found in a woman in her fifties or sixties with acute or convalescent COVID-19. The chain joins TRBV12-3 or TRBV12-4 to TRBJ2-3; possible D gene TRBD2, 5 bases. Sequencing input: peripheral blood. CDR3 residues: CASSGKRTDTQYF. CDR3 bases: TGTGCCAGCAGCGGGAAGAGGACAGATACGCAGTATTTT.